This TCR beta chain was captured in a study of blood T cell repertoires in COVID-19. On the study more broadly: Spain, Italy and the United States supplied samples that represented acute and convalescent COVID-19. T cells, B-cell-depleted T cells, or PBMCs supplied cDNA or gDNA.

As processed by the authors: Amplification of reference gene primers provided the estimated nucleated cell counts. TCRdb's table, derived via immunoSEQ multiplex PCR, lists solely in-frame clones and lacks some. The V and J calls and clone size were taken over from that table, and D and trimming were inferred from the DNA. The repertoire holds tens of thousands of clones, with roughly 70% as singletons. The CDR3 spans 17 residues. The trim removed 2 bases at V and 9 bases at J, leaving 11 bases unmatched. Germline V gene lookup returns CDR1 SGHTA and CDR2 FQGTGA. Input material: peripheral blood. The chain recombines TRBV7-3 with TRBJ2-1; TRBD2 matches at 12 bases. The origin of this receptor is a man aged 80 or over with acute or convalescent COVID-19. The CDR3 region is CASSLGALAGGGGEQFF. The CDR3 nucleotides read TGTGCCAGCAGCTTAGGGGCACTAGCGGGAGGAGGGGGTGAGCAGTTCTTC.